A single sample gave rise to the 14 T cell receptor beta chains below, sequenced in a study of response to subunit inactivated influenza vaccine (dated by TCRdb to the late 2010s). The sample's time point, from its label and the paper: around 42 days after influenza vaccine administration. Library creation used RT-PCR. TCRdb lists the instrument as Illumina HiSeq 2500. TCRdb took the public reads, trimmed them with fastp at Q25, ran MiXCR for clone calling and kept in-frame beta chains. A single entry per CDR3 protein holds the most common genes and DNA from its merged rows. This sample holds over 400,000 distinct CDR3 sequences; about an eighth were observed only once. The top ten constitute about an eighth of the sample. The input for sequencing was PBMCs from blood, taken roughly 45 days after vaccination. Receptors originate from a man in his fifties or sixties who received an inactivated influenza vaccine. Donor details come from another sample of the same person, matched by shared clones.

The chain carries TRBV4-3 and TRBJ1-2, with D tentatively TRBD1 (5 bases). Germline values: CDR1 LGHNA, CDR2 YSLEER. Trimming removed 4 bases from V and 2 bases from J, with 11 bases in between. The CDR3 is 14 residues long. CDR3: CASSPKTENYGYTF. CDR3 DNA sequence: TGCGCCAGCAGCCCCAAGACAGAAAACTATGGCTACACCTTC.

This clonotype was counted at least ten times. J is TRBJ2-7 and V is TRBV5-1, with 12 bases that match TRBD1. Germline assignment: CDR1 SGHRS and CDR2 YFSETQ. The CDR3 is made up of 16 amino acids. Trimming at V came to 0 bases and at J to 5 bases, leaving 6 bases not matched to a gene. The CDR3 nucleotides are TGCGCCAGCAGCTTGGAACCGGGACAGGGGGCACACGAGCAGTACTTC. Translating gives CASSLEPGQGAHEQYF.

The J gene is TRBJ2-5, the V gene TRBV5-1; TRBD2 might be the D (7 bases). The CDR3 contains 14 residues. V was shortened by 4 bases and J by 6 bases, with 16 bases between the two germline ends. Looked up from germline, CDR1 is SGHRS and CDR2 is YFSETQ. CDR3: CASSDTRGGKTQYF. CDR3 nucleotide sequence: TGCGCCAGCAGCGATACTAGGGGGGGAAAGACCCAGTACTTC.

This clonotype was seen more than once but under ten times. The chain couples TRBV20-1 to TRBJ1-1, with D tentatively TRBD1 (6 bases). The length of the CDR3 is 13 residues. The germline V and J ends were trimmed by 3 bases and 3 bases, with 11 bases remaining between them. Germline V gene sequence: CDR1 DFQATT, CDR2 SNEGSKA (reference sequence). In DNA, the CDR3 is TGCAGTGCTAGTCGGGGACAACACACTGAAGCTTTCTTT. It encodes CSASRGQHTEAFF.

The CDR3 loop is CASSQGGGLTDTQYF. As DNA, the CDR3 is TGTGCCAGCAGCCAAGGTGGGGGATTAACAGATACGCAGTATTTT. The V call is TRBV5-6, the J call TRBJ2-3; D possibly uses TRBD1 or TRBD2 (5 bases each). CDR3 length equals 15 residues. Trimming removed 4 bases at V and 3 bases at J, with 15 bases between. Looked up from germline, CDR1 is SGHDT and CDR2 is YYEEEE.

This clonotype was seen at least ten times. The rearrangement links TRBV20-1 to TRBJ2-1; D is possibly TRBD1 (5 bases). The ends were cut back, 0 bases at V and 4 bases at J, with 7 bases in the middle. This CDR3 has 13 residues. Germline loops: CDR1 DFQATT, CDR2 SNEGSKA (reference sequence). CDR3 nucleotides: TGCAGTGCTAGAGATAGGGGTTACAATGAGCAGTTCTTC. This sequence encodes CSARDRGYNEQFF.

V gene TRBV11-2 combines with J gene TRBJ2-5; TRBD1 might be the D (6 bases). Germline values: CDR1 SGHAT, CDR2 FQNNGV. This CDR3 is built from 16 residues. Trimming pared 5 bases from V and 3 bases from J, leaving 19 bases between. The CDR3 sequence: CASSKTGYGAEETQYF. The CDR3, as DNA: TGTGCCAGCAGCAAAACAGGGTACGGCGCAGAAGAGACCCAGTACTTC.

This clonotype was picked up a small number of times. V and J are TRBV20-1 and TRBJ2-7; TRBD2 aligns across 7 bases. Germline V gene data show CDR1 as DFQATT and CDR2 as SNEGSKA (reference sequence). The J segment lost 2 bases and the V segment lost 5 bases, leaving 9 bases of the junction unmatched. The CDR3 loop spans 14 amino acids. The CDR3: CSAGSASGTYEQYF. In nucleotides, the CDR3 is TGCAGTGCTGGGTCGGCTAGCGGAACCTACGAGCAGTACTTC.

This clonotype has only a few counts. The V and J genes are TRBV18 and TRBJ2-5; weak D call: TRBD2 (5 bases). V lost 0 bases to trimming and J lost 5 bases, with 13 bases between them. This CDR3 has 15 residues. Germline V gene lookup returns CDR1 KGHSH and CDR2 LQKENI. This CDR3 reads CASSPPSVSSETQYF. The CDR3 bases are TGTGCCAGCTCACCACCTAGCGTCTCCTCTGAGACCCAGTACTTC.

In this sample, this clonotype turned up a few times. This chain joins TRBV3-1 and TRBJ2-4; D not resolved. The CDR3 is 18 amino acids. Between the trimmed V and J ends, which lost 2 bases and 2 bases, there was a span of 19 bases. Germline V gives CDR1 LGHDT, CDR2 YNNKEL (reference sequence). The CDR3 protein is CASSQSSLATLTKNIQYF. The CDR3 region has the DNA TGTGCCAGCAGCCAATCATCGTTGGCAACCTTGACCAAAAACATTCAGTACTTC.

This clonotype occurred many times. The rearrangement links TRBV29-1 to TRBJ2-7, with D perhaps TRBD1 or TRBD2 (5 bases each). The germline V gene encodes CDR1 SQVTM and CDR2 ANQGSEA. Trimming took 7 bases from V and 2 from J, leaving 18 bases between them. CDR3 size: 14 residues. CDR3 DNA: TGCAGCGCTGGACGACCGGGACCAACCTACGAGCAGTACTTC. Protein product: CSAGRPGPTYEQYF.

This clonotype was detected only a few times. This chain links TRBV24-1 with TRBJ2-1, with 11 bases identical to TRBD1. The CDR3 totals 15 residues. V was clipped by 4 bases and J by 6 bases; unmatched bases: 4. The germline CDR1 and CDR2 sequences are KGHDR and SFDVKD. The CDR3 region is CATSETGTGGNEQFF. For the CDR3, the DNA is TGTGCCACCAGTGAGACCGGGACAGGGGGCAATGAGCAGTTCTTC.

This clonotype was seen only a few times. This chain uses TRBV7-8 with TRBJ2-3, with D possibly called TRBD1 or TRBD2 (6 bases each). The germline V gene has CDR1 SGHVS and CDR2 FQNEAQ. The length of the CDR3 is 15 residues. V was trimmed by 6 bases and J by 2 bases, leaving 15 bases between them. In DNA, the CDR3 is TGTGCCAGCAGACGTGGGGGCGGGATCACAGATACGCAGTATTTT. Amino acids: CASRRGGGITDTQYF.

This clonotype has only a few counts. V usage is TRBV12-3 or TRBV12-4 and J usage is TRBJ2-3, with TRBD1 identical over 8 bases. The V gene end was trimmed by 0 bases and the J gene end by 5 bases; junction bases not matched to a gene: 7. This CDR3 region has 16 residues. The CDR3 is CASSLAGQGRGDTQYF. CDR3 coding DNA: TGTGCCAGCAGTTTAGCCGGACAGGGTAGGGGAGATACGCAGTATTTT.